The following is a T cell receptor (beta chain) sequence with its context. In this sample, this clone turned up once. The specificity of this receptor is unknown. Base quality data are lacking; no much larger clone is found one base away. From the cysteine through the phenylalanine, the CDR3 covers 17 amino acids. Only CDR3 DNA is held: 51 bases, read in frame from base 1. The germline V gene supplies CDR1 SGDLS and CDR2 YYNGEE. V is reduced by 0 bases and J by 6 bases, leaving a spacing of 18 bases between them. This record belongs to a study of cytomegalovirus exposure and HLA in healthy donors (dated by TCRdb to the late 2010s). Background for the entire study: An earlier analysis of roughly 630 of the donors reported roughly 270 Gb of sequence data and some 120 million unique TCR beta sequences from 150 million to 200 million T cells. HLA typing included class I and class II loci at four-digit resolution. Rather than using new phenotypic data, the later analysis identified candidate immune exposures from TCR beta sequences and from how often those sequences occurred across donors. Donor age, sex, ethnicity and CMV serostatus were collected together with the repertoire data. In an earlier analysis of a few hundred of the donors, high-throughput TCR beta sequencing was used to judge whether each TCR beta V gene segment behaved as functional or pseudogenic. Among the roughly 400 genotyped donors, approximately 81% belonged to the genetic ancestry cluster associated with self-reported Caucasian donors. A later genetic analysis used genome-wide SNP genotypes for about 65% of the 666 donors, treating that subset as a discovery cohort. Several DR-DQ haplotypes were treated as single units for association and clustering because of strong linkage in the cohort. Among about 360 genotyped donors of the cohort, an average of 235,054 unique TCR beta nucleotide sequences were sequenced per donor, around 18% of them non-productive. An early release covering over 500 HLA-typed donors comprised 250 to 350 gigabases of sequencing data and tens of millions of unique TCR sequences. The study aimed to test whether cataloging public T cell receptors could reveal signatures of past pathogen exposure. Using immunosequencing, the study profiled T cell repertoires from 666 subjects and related those repertoires to cytomegalovirus serostatus. Besides the first cohort of 666 subjects, a separate validation cohort made up of 120 different subjects was used. To study patterns of TCR occurrence, a later analysis re-analyzed previously published TCR beta repertoires from several hundred donors and added high-resolution HLA genotyping. Typing coverage differed by locus: A, B, C, DRB1 and DQB1 were typed in roughly 620-630 donors, DQA1 in 500 to 550, DPA1 in some 570, and DPB1 in 450 to 480. High-throughput TCR immunosequencing, statistical association of individual TCRs with disease status, and machine learning were combined to predict cytomegalovirus infection status. Every discovery cohort repertoire had been produced on one sequencing platform.

The cohort consisted of hundreds of healthy bone marrow donors. At the time of sampling, all cohort members were nominally healthy, though unrecorded immune exposures were likely present. The donor was CMV seronegative and was included in the group of a few hundred seronegative cohort members. A peripheral blood sample was provided by each donor, and peripheral blood mononuclear cells were used for TCR beta sequencing. The Qiagen DNeasy Blood Extraction Kit was used to extract genomic DNA from the blood cell samples. The library was generated by the immunoSEQ multiplex PCR assay. For the multiplex PCR, a mixture combining 60 forward primers for TCR Vbeta segments and 13 reverse primers for TCR Jbeta segments was used. A multiplex PCR assay on genomic DNA amplified the CDR3 region of rearranged TCR beta genes. The amplified TCR beta libraries were sequenced on the Illumina HiSeq System as 87-base-pair reads. As for how the authors treated the data: A later analysis tallied around 87 million unique TCR beta chains across the 660 or so repertoires, and about 10 million of those chains were shared by two or more donors. Raw reads were error-corrected and collapsed into unique sequences by a nearest-neighbor algorithm in which closely related sequences were merged to remove PCR and sequencing errors. CDR3 sequences were aligned to IMGT reference sequences to assign V, D and J gene segments. For a sequence to be retained, a match of at least six nucleotides to both a V gene segment and a J gene segment was required. A rearrangement counted as productive if the CDR3 had no stop codons and remained in frame with V and J, and every other rearrangement counted as non-productive. Following IMGT convention, CDR3 was defined as the stretch from the second conserved V-encoded cysteine to the conserved J-encoded phenylalanine. The earlier analysis of roughly 590 of the donors excluded any sequence lacking an unambiguous match to a single V gene segment. An earlier analysis of 587 of the donors called V segments functional above 56.7% productive rearrangements and segregating when the between-donor standard deviation exceeded 5%. To diagnose cytomegalovirus status from the catalog of TCR beta chain sequences, a statistical classification framework was built. V and J gene assignment, in a later analysis, came from comparing TCR nucleotide sequences with IMGT/GENE-DB human TR gene sequences. A later analysis assigned CDR3 sequences and most-parsimonious VDJ recombination scenarios with the TCRdist pipeline. In a later analysis, each TCR beta chain was defined by its CDR3 amino acid sequence together with its V-gene family, and reads without a unique V-gene family were excluded. In a later analysis, around 600 highly shared, low-generation-probability nucleotide sequences were removed to address suspected cross-contamination and a sequencing artifact. In a later analysis, a clonal expansion index was calculated for each public chain from normalized within-repertoire ranks of inferred template counts. A later analysis computed generation probabilities with a VDJ recombination model fitted to out-of-frame rearrangements, and checked the results against IGoR. In a later analysis, TCR-TCR, TCR-HLA and TCR-CMV co-occurrence was scored with hypergeometric tests, and a repertoire-size bias correction was applied to TCR pairs. To estimate false discovery rates, a later analysis permuted the HLA or CMV assignments 20 times. In a later analysis, co-occurring TCRs were grouped with DBSCAN, and TCRdist sequence similarity was added when clustering was performed within HLA-allele-positive subsets. Co-occurrence clustering excluded repertoires with fewer than 30,000 or more than 120,000 public chains, plus five with anomalous nucleotide sharing. What TCRdb holds here is the immuneACCESS table cut down to in-frame rearrangements. Part of the clones is not present; checked against another copy, under half of the missing clones reflect an unresolved V gene, and the others are unexplained. V, J and clone size are taken as reported in that table, and D and trimming were inferred from the DNA itself. Here the sample has roughly 150,000 clones; 75% to 85% occur a single time. 1.9% of the sample goes to the ten largest clones.

Study-wide conclusions, independent of this receptor: A total of 164 TCR beta chains were listed by the study as associated with cytomegalovirus. According to a later genetic analysis, donors in an Asian-associated ancestry cluster had fewer N-insertions in productive TCRs than the approximately 710-donor mean. According to the authors, the approach could potentially be generalized to other disease states and immunological phenotypes. When HLA alleles, especially DR and DQ, strongly co-occurred, attributing TCR associations to individual alleles was difficult. In vitro tests confirmed that a few of the cytomegalovirus-associated TCR beta chains recognize cytomegalovirus antigens. According to a later analysis, most CMV-associated TCR beta chains appeared to be HLA-restricted, and the HLA associations seemed to be driven largely by CMV exposure. Specific HLA alleles were associated with 16,951 TCR beta sequences at a false discovery rate of 0.05 in a later analysis. Broadly in line with IMGT annotations, most TCR beta V segments showed up in productive rearrangements about 87% or about 30% of the time in an earlier analysis of several hundred of the donors. The sequencing pipeline was judged likely to have produced a cluster of highly shared sequence variants as a technical artifact. A later genetic analysis associated a missense DCLRE1C variant with V-gene and J-gene trimming of TCR beta chains, and an independent cohort replicated the association. Linkage disequilibrium might explain the correlated functional status among segregating V segments, but an unknown experimental factor could not be excluded. Several of the top co-occurrence clusters appeared to be linked to parvovirus B19, influenza, CMV and Epstein-Barr virus, according to a later analysis. The classifier was reported to diagnose cytomegalovirus status with high specificity and sensitivity in both the original cohort and the validation cohort. A later analysis found that TCR association rates varied across HLA loci, with DRB1 alleles showing the most associated TCRs and HLA-C alleles the fewest. The only immune exposure information available for the cohort was CMV serostatus. Because counts were too low, about 17 rarely observed V segments, including chromosome 9 orphons, were excluded from the earlier analysis of 500 to 700 of the donors. Presence/absence analyses assumed roughly uniform sequencing depth across donors, an assumption that may not hold. Because HLA typing was unavailable for some donors at each locus, only the typed subset was used in association tests. Compared with equally common non-associated chains, HLA-associated TCR beta chains in a later analysis were more clonally expanded and had lower generation probabilities. This cohort had only TCR beta chains sequenced, and the lack of alpha or paired-chain data limited which features could be detected. Some IMGT-functional V segments, including TRBV6-2 and TRBV6-3, could not be distinguished by the 87-base-pair reads and were therefore excluded. A further reported finding was that TCR beta sequences accurately predicted the HLA-A and HLA-B alleles for most subjects in the first cohort. Most TCR sequences were seen in very few donors, while some public TCRs were found in many individuals.

The chain links TRBV9 with TRBJ2-2, and perhaps TRBD1 as D gene, on 6 matching bases. Sequenced sample: PBMCs. The source of this sequence is a woman aged 18-30 years in good health and CMV-seronegative. CDR3 reads: CASSVEGVHLASGELFF. In nucleotide form, the sequence is TGTGCCAGCAGCGTAGAGGGGGTACATCTCGCGTCCGGGGAGCTGTTTTTT. The full variable domain, with segments outside the CDR3 supplied by the reference TRBV9 and TRBJ2-2 proteins, appears as DSGVTQTPKHLITATGQRVTLRCSPRSGDLSVYWYQQSLDQGLQFLIQYYNGEERAKGNILERFSAQQFPDLHSELNLSSLELGDSALYFCASSVEGVHLASGELFFGEGSRLTVL.